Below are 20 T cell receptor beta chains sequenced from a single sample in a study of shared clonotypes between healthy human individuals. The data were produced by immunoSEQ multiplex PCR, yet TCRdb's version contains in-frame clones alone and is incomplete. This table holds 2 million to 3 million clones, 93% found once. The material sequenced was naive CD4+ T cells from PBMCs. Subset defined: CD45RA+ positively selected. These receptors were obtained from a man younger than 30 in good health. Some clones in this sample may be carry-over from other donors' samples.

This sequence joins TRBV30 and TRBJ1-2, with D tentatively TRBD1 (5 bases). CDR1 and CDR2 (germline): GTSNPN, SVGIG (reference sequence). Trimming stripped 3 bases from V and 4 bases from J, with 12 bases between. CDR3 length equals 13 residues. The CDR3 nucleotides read TGTGCCTGGAGCATGTCAGGGAGCTATGGCTACACCTTC. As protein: CAWSMSGSYGYTF.

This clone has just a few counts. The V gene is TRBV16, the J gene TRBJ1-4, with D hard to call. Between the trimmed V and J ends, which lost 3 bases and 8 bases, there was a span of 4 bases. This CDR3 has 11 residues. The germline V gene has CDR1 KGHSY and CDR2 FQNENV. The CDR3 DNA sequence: TGTGCCAGCAGCCAGAGGGAAAAACTGTTTTTT. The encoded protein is CASSQREKLFF.

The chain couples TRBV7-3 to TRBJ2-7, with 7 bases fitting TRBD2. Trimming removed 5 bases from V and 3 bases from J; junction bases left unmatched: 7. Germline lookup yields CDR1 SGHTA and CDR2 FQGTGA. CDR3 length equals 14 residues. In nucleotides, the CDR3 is TGTGCCAGCAGCGCCGGGGGGAGAGGCTACGAGCAGTACTTC. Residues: CASSAGGRGYEQYF.

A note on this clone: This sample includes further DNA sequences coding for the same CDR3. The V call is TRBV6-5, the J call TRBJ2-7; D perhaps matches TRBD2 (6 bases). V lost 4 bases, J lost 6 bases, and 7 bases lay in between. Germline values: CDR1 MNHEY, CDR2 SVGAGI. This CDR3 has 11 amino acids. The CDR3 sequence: CASSLGGEQYF. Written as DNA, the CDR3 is TGTGCCAGCAGTTTGGGGGGCGAGCAGTACTTC.

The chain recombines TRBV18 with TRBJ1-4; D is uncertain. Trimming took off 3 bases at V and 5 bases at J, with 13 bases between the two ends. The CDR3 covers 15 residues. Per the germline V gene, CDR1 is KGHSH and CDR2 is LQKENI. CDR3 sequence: CASSPNSGENEKLFF. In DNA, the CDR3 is TGTGCCAGCTCACCTAATTCCGGGGAGAATGAAAAACTGTTTTTT.

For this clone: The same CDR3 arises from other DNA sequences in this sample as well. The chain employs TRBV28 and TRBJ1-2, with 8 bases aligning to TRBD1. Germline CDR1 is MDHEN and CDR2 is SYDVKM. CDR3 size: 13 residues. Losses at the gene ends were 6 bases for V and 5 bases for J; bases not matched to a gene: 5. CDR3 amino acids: CASRGQGWYGYTF. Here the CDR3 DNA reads TGTGCCAGCAGAGGACAGGGTTGGTATGGCTACACCTTC.

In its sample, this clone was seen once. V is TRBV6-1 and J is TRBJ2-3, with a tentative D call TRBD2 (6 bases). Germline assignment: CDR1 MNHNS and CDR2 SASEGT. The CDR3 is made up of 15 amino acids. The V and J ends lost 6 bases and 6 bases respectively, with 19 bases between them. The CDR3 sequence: CASRVWGVGLDTQYF. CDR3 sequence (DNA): TGTGCCAGCAGGGTTTGGGGGGTAGGATTGGATACGCAGTATTTT.

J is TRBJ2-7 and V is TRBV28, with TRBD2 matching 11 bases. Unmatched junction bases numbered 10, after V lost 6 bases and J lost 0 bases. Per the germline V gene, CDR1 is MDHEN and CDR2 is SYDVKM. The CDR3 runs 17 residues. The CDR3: CASSPGTSGRSSYEQYF. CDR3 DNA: TGTGCCAGCAGCCCCGGGACTAGCGGACGAAGCTCCTACGAGCAGTACTTC.

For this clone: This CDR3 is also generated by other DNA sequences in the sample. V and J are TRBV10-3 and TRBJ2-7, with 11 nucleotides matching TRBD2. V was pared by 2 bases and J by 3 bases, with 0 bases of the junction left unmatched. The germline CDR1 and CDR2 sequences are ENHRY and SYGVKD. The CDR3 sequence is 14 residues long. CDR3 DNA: TGTGCCATCAGTGAGGGACTAGCGGGCTACGAGCAGTACTTC. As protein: CAISEGLAGYEQYF.

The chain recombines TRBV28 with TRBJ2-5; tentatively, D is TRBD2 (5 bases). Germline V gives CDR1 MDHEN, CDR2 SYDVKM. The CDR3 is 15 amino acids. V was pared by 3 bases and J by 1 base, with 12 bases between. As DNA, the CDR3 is TGTGCCAGCAGTTTCCTTGAGGGCCCCCAAGAGACCCAGTACTTC. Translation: CASSFLEGPQETQYF.

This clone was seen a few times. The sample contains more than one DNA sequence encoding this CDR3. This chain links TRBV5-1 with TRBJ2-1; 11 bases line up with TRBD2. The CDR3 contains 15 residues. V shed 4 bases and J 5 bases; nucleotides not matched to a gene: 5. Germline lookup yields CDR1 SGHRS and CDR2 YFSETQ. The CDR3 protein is CASSPGTSGNNEQFF. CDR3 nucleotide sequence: TGCGCCAGCAGCCCGGGGACTAGCGGCAACAATGAGCAGTTCTTC.

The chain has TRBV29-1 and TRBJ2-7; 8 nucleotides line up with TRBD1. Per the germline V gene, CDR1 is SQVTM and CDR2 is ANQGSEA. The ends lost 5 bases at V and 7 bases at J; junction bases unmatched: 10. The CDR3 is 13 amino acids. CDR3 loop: CSVLGQAVVEQYF. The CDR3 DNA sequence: TGCAGCGTTCTGGGACAGGCCGTGGTGGAGCAGTACTTC.

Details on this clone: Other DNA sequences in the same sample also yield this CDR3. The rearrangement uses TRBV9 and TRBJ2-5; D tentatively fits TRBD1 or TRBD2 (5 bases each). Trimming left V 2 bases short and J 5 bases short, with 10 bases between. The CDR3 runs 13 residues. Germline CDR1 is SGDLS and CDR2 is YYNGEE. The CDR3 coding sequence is TGTGCCAGCAGCGTGGGTGAGGGGGAGACCCAGTACTTC. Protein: CASSVGEGETQYF.

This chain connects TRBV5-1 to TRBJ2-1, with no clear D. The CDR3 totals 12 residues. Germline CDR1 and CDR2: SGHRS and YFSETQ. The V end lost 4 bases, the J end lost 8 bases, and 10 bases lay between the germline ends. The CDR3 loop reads CASSLSVDEQFF. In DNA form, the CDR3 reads TGCGCCAGCAGCCTGTCGGTAGATGAGCAGTTCTTC.

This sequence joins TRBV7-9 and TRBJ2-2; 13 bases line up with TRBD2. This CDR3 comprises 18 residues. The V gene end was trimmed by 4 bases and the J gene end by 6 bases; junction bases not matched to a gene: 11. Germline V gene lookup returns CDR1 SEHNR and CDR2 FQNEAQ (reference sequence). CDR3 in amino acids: CASSSTSGRANFAGELFF. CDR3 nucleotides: TGTGCCAGCAGCTCAACTAGCGGGAGGGCCAATTTCGCCGGGGAGCTGTTTTTT.

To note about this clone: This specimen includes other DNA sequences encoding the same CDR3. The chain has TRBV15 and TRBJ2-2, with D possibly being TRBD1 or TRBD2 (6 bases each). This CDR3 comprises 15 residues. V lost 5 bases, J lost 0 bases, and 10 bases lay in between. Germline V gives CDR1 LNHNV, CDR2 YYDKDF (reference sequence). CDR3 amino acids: CATSPRGANTGELFF. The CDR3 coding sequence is TGTGCCACCAGCCCGAGGGGGGCGAACACCGGGGAGCTGTTTTTT.

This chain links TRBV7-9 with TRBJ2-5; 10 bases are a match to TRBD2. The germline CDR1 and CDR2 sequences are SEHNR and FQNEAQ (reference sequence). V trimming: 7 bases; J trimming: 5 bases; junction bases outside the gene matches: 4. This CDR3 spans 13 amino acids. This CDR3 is CASNPSGSETQYF. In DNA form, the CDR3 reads TGTGCCAGCAATCCTAGCGGGAGCGAGACCCAGTACTTC.

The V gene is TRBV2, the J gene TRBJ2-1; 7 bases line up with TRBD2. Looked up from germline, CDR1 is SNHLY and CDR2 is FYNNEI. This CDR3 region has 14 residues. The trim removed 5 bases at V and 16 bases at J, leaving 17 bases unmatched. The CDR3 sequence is CASSPSSGTTRAFF. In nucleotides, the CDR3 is TGTGCCAGCAGTCCCAGTTCGGGGACTACCCGTGCATTCTTC. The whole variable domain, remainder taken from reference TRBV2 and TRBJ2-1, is EPEVTQTPSHQVTQMGQEVILRCVPISNHLYFYWYRQILGQKVEFLVSFYNNEISEKSEIFDDQFSVERPDGSNFTLKIRSTKLEDSAMYFCASSPSSGTTRAFFGPGTRLTVL.

The CDR3 spells CASSQLAGAYEQYF. CDR3 DNA sequence: TGTGCCAGCAGCCAACTAGCGGGGGCCTACGAGCAGTACTTC. The chain combines TRBV7-3 with TRBJ2-7; 11 positions match TRBD2. V shed 5 bases, J shed 2 bases, and the junction held 2 bases outside the gene matches. CDR1 SGHTA and CDR2 FQGTGA come from the germline V gene. The CDR3 length is 14 residues. Variable domain in full (rest from reference TRBV7-3 and TRBJ2-7): GAGVSQTPSNKVTEKGKYVELRCDPISGHTALYWYRQSLGQGPEFLIYFQGTGAADDSGLPNDRFFAVRPEGSVSTLKIQRTERGDSAVYLCASSQLAGAYEQYFGPGTRLTVT.

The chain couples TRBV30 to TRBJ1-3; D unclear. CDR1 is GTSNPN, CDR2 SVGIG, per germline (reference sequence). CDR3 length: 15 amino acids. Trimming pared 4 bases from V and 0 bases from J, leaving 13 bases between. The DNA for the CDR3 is TGTGCCTGGAACCGCCAGCGATACTCTGGAAACACCATATATTTT. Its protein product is CAWNRQRYSGNTIYF.